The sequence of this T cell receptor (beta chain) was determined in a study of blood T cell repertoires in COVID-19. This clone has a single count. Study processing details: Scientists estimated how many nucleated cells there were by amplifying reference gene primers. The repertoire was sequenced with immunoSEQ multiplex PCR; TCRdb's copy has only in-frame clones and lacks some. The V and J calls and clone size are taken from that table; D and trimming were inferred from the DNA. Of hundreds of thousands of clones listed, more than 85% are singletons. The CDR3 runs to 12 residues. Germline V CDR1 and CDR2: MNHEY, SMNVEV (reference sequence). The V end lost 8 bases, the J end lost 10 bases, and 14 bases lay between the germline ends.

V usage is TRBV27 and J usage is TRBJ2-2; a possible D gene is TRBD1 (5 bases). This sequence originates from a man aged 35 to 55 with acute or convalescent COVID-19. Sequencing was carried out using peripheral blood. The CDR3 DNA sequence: TGTGCCAGCGGAACAAGGGGCTCGGAGCTGTTTTTT. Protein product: CASGTRGSELFF.